This passage covers 30 T cell receptor beta chains from one sample sequenced in a study of blood T cell repertoires in COVID-19. Libraries were prepared by immunoSEQ multiplex PCR; TCRdb keeps only in-frame clonotypes and omits some of them. The sample includes 170,000 or so clones, roughly 86% of them seen just once. Material for sequencing was peripheral blood. All receptors derive from a man aged 60 to 75 with COVID-19, enrolled during active disease.

The genes are TRBV19 and TRBJ1-6; TRBD1 aligns across 8 bases. The germline V gene has CDR1 LNHDA and CDR2 SQIVND (reference sequence). The CDR3 is 14 amino acids. J was trimmed by 6 bases and V by 5 bases; bases with no gene match: 3. The CDR3 is CASSPDRVNSPLHF. CDR3 nucleotide sequence: TGTGCCAGTAGTCCGGACAGGGTTAATTCACCCCTCCACTTT.

V usage is TRBV24-1 and J usage is TRBJ1-4; TRBD1 matches 9 bases. The CDR3 is made up of 12 amino acids. Trimming removed 7 bases from V and 8 bases from J; junction bases left unmatched: 1. The V gene's germline CDR1 is KGHDR and CDR2 SFDVKD. The CDR3 coding sequence is TGTGCCACCAGCGACAGGGGGGAAAAACTGTTTTTT. Its protein product is CATSDRGEKLFF.

This clone appeared once. V usage is TRBV9 and J usage is TRBJ2-3; TRBD2 matches 12 bases. The CDR3 sequence is 16 residues long. With V trimmed by 3 bases and J by 6 bases, 8 bases remained unmatched. Germline lookup yields CDR1 SGDLS and CDR2 YYNGEE. CDR3 region: CASSAHLGTSGDTQYF. CDR3 DNA: TGTGCCAGCAGCGCTCATTTAGGGACTAGCGGGGATACGCAGTATTTT.

In the case of this clone: Other DNA sequences in this sample translate to the same CDR3. The gene calls are TRBV5-1 and TRBJ1-4; 7 nucleotides align to TRBD1. The CDR3 totals 15 residues. CDR1 SGHRS and CDR2 YFSETQ come from the germline V gene. V shed 3 bases, J shed 0 bases, and the junction held 2 bases outside the gene matches. As DNA, the CDR3 is TGCGCCAGCAGCTCAACAGGGGCAACTAATGAAAAACTGTTTTTT. Translation gives CASSSTGATNEKLFF.

J is TRBJ2-5 and V is TRBV5-8, with 9 bases aligning to TRBD1. Unmatched junction bases numbered 9, after V lost 1 base and J lost 5 bases. This CDR3 is built from 16 residues. Germline CDR1 SGHTS, CDR2 YDEGEE. The CDR3 DNA follows: TGTGCCAGCAGCTTGATACCGGGACAGGGCAGGGAGACCCAGTACTTC. It yields the protein CASSLIPGQGRETQYF.

The chain has TRBV7-9 and TRBJ2-7, with a possible D match to TRBD1 (5 bases). Per the germline V gene, CDR1 is SEHNR and CDR2 is FQNEAQ (reference sequence). Trimming stripped 2 bases from V and 7 bases from J, with 15 bases between. The CDR3 contains 14 residues. The CDR3, as DNA: TGTGCCAGCAGCTTACAGGGTTCCTTCGGAGAGCAGTACTTC. Translated: CASSLQGSFGEQYF.

V gene TRBV2 combines with J gene TRBJ1-1; weak D call: TRBD1 (6 bases). V lost 8 bases, J lost 6 bases, and 19 bases lay in between. The germline CDR1 and CDR2 sequences are SNHLY and FYNNEI. CDR3 length: 14 amino acids. In DNA, the CDR3 is TGTGCCAGCCTATGGACAGCAGTAATGTCTGAAGCTTTCTTT. Translation gives CASLWTAVMSEAFF.

This clone was seen only once. This chain connects TRBV19 to TRBJ1-1, with 7 bases aligning to TRBD1. Germline CDR1 is LNHDA and CDR2 is SQIVND (reference sequence). The CDR3 is made up of 12 amino acids. The CDR3 protein is CAAGQRNTEAFF. CDR3 in DNA: TGTGCTGCGGGACAGAGGAACACTGAAGCTTTCTTT.

The chain carries TRBV5-8 and TRBJ1-6; D is perhaps TRBD1 (5 bases). The CDR3 consists of 17 residues. With 3 bases removed from V and 5 bases from J, the gap between germline ends came to 18 bases. In germline, CDR1 is SGHTS, CDR2 YDEGEE. The CDR3 nucleotides read TGTGCCAGCAGCTCCATGGACATCTACCTTAATAATTCACCCCTCCACTTT. Residues: CASSSMDIYLNNSPLHF.

The V call is TRBV6-6, the J call TRBJ2-1, with D possibly being TRBD1 (6 bases). Germline V lookup: CDR1 MNHNY, CDR2 SVGAGI (reference sequence). Between the trimmed V and J ends, which lost 5 bases and 2 bases, there was a span of 10 bases. The length of the CDR3 is 14 residues. The CDR3 sequence is CASSDWTAYNEQFF. The CDR3 DNA follows: TGTGCCAGCAGTGATTGGACAGCCTACAATGAGCAGTTCTTC.

V is TRBV5-5 and J is TRBJ2-1; a weak D match, TRBD1 (5 bases). CDR1 and CDR2 from the germline V gene are SGHKS and YYEKEE (reference sequence). The V gene lost 3 bases and the J gene lost 7 bases, with 11 bases spanning the gap. This CDR3 comprises 13 residues. Here the CDR3 DNA reads TGTGCCAGCAGCTGGGTTAGGGGTAATGAGCAGTTCTTC. Translating gives CASSWVRGNEQFF.

The rearrangement links TRBV6-4 to TRBJ2-4, with D perhaps matching TRBD1 (6 bases). V was trimmed by 0 bases and J by 7 bases, leaving 16 bases between them. CDR1 MRHNA and CDR2 SNTAGT come from the germline V gene. CDR3 length: 16 residues. CDR3 protein: CASSDSTGRFGNIQYF. In DNA, the CDR3 is TGTGCCAGCAGTGACTCGACAGGTCGCTTCGGTAACATTCAGTACTTC.

J is TRBJ1-1 and V is TRBV6-2 or TRBV6-3; 7 bases are shared with TRBD1. The CDR3 loop spans 16 amino acids. The V gene's germline CDR1 is MNHEY and CDR2 SVGEGT. With 2 bases clipped from V and 0 bases from J, the junction kept 6 bases outside the gene matches. The CDR3 is CASSYVSGQLNTEAFF. The CDR3 bases are TGTGCCAGCAGTTACGTTTCGGGACAGCTGAACACTGAAGCTTTCTTT.

The gene calls are TRBV18 and TRBJ1-4; 7 nucleotides line up with TRBD1. There are 13 residues in the CDR3. Looked up from germline, CDR1 is KGHSH and CDR2 is LQKENI. After removal of 4 bases from V and 7 bases from J, the junction contained 3 bases not matched to a gene. The DNA for the CDR3 is TGTGCCAGCTCACTACAGGGGTCTGAAAAACTGTTTTTT. Translated, it gives CASSLQGSEKLFF.

The gene calls are TRBV7-9 and TRBJ2-1; 7 bases agree with TRBD2. Per germline, CDR1 SEHNR and CDR2 FQNEAQ (reference sequence). V shed 1 base, J shed 6 bases, and the junction held 6 bases outside the gene matches. The CDR3 totals 15 residues. In DNA form, the CDR3 reads TGTGCCAGCAGCTTAGGGGACTATAGCATCAATGAGCAGTTCTTC. Translating it yields CASSLGDYSINEQFF.

This chain connects TRBV6-5 to TRBJ2-7, with TRBD1 matching 10 bases. Germline V CDR1 and CDR2: MNHEY, SVGAGI. V lost 6 bases, J lost 2 bases, and 7 bases stayed unmatched. The CDR3 covers 15 residues. CDR3 bases: TGTGCCAGCAGACTTGGACAGGGGGTTGCCTACGAGCAGTACTTC. Translation gives CASRLGQGVAYEQYF.

The rearrangement uses TRBV6-2 or TRBV6-3 and TRBJ2-1; 12 positions match TRBD2. Germline loops: CDR1 MNHEY, CDR2 SVGEGT. There are 15 residues in the CDR3. Trimming at V came to 7 bases and at J to 2 bases, leaving 3 bases not matched to a gene. The CDR3 region is CASNPSGGAYNEQFF. CDR3 in DNA: TGTGCCAGCAACCCTAGCGGGGGGGCCTACAATGAGCAGTTCTTC.

The chain links TRBV20-1 to TRBJ1-1; TRBD1 might be the D (5 bases). The CDR3 sequence is 10 residues long. Per germline, CDR1 DFQATT and CDR2 SNEGSKA (reference sequence). V dropped 8 bases and J dropped 6 bases, with 10 bases sitting between them. CDR3 protein: CSPGGPEAFF. The CDR3 DNA sequence: TGCAGTCCGGGGGGTCCTGAAGCTTTCTTT.

The chain links TRBV7-2 to TRBJ2-3; no clear D. Trimming took off 1 base at V and 2 bases at J, with 13 bases between the two ends. CDR3 length: 16 residues. Germline assignment: CDR1 SGHTA and CDR2 FQGNSA. The DNA of the CDR3 is TGTGCCAGCAGCTTAGAAATGCAGCGATTCACAGATACGCAGTATTTT. Its translation: CASSLEMQRFTDTQYF.

V usage is TRBV11-3 and J usage is TRBJ1-2; D is undetermined. Germline V gives CDR1 SGHNT, CDR2 YENEEA. The CDR3 contains 14 residues. Trimming took 0 bases from V and 5 from J, leaving 10 bases between them. The chain's CDR3 is CASSLDSSRYGYTF. Written as DNA, the CDR3 is TGTGCCAGCAGCTTAGATAGTTCCCGATATGGCTACACCTTC.

The CDR3 loop is CASRQNGNYGYTF. The CDR3 coding sequence is TGTGCCAGCAGGCAAAACGGTAACTATGGCTACACCTTC. The chain links TRBV5-6 to TRBJ1-2; D gene uncertain. This CDR3 has 13 residues. V was trimmed by 5 bases and J by 1 base, leaving 9 bases between them. Per the germline V gene, CDR1 is SGHDT and CDR2 is YYEEEE.

The chain couples TRBV11-2 to TRBJ2-7; a weak D match, TRBD2 (6 bases). The CDR3 runs 14 residues. Germline CDR1 SGHAT, CDR2 FQNNGV. Trimming stripped 5 bases from V and 2 bases from J, with 13 bases between. CDR3 amino acids: CASSNRRETYEQYF. The CDR3 nucleotides read TGTGCCAGCAGCAATAGGAGGGAAACCTACGAGCAGTACTTC.

The gene calls are TRBV6-5 and TRBJ1-1; 10 bases line up with TRBD1. CDR1 is MNHEY, CDR2 SVGAGI, per germline. The CDR3 is 15 residues long. V shed 4 bases, J shed 1 base, and the junction held 3 bases outside the gene matches. The CDR3 nucleotides read TGTGCCAGCAGTTTCCGACAGGGGGCGAACACTGAAGCTTTCTTT. Its protein product is CASSFRQGANTEAFF.

This clone was counted only a few times. The V and J genes are TRBV6-1 and TRBJ2-7, with 8 bases lining up with TRBD1. CDR1 and CDR2 (germline): MNHNS, SASEGT. Trimming took 1 base from V and 6 from J; bases not matched to a gene: 8. The CDR3 totals 15 residues. CDR3 loop: CASSEVGPGGGEQYF. In DNA form, the CDR3 reads TGTGCCAGCAGTGAAGTTGGGCCAGGGGGCGGCGAGCAGTACTTC.

The V call is TRBV28, the J call TRBJ2-2, with D possibly matching TRBD1 (5 bases). Germline lookup yields CDR1 MDHEN and CDR2 SYDVKM. The V end was cut by 8 bases, the J end by 6 bases, with 10 bases between. The CDR3 length is 12 residues. The CDR3 here is CASQQGAGELFF. For the CDR3, the DNA is TGTGCCAGCCAGCAGGGTGCCGGGGAGCTGTTTTTT.

Only one count was recorded for this clone. The chain uses TRBV7-2 and TRBJ2-7; 9 bases fit TRBD1. With 7 bases clipped from V and 7 bases from J, the junction kept 17 bases outside the gene matches. The germline gives CDR1 SGHTA, CDR2 FQGNSA. The CDR3 covers 16 residues. CDR3 region: CASKQIPGQGSGEQYF. Written as DNA, the CDR3 is TGTGCCAGCAAGCAAATTCCGGGACAGGGATCTGGAGAGCAGTACTTC.

As concerns this clone: Other nucleotide sequences from this sample produce the same CDR3. CDR3 amino acids: CASSPGRASGRGFYNEQFF. DNA for the CDR3: TGTGCCAGTAGCCCAGGTAGGGCTAGCGGGAGGGGGTTCTACAATGAGCAGTTCTTC. V and J are TRBV11-3 and TRBJ2-1; 12 positions match TRBD2. CDR3 length: 19 residues. V lost 9 bases and J lost 3; bases outside the gene matches: 18. Germline CDR1 is SGHNT and CDR2 is YENEEA.

V and J are TRBV7-2 and TRBJ1-2; D perhaps matches TRBD1 (6 bases). V was clipped by 4 bases and J by 7 bases, with 16 bases between them. The CDR3 has 14 residues. Germline assignment: CDR1 SGHTA and CDR2 FQGNSA. The chain's CDR3 is CASSSLTGGSGYTF. CDR3 coding DNA: TGTGCCAGCAGCTCCTTGACAGGAGGAAGTGGCTACACCTTC.

This clone came up once. The genes are TRBV5-1 and TRBJ2-3, with 7 bases matching TRBD2. The CDR3 contains 14 residues. Germline V gene data show CDR1 as SGHRS and CDR2 as YFSETQ. V was pared by 4 bases and J by 0 bases, with 2 bases of the junction left unmatched. CDR3 in amino acids: CASSSGESTDTQYF. DNA for the CDR3: TGCGCCAGCAGCAGCGGGGAGAGCACAGATACGCAGTATTTT.

The chain links TRBV7-2 to TRBJ2-5, with 9 bases aligning to TRBD2. The germline V gene encodes CDR1 SGHTA and CDR2 FQGNSA. V was pared by 3 bases and J by 2 bases, with 4 bases of the junction left unmatched. The CDR3 totals 15 residues. CDR3 sequence: CASSLYSGSQETQYF. The CDR3 coding sequence is TGTGCCAGCAGCTTGTATAGCGGGAGTCAAGAGACCCAGTACTTC.